This TCR beta chain appears in the sequencing data of a study of PD-1 blockade in mismatch repair-deficient tumors. This clone is a singleton in its sample. The CDR3 ends on some other residue instead of the conserved phenylalanine or tryptophan, so this is likely a read error. TCRs were sequenced from a few patients responding to pembrolizumab. This CDR3 is 16 amino acids long. Trimming took 6 bases from V and 6 from J; bases not matched to a gene: 11. CDR1 is MDHEN, CDR2 SYDVKM, per germline. Clones were read by immunoSEQ multiplex PCR, and TCRdb kept only the in-frame ones, dropping some. The sample lists about 120,000 clones; about 88% were seen once.

Sequences were derived from peripheral blood, sampled 44 weeks after starting pembrolizumab. This receptor was identified in an adult with mismatch repair-deficient cancer. The chain is built from TRBV28 and TRBJ2-7; 13 bases map to TRBD2. In DNA, the CDR3 is TGTGCCAGCAGCCCTGCTGGACTAGCGGGAGAAGGCGAGCAGTACCTC. This sequence encodes CASSPAGLAGEGEQYL.